Listed below are T cell receptor beta chains from one sample, sequenced in a study of T cell changes during pregnancy in multiple sclerosis. Profiled with immunoSEQ multiplex PCR; TCRdb holds only in-frame clones, not every one. The repertoire has approximately 100,000 clones, approximately 92% of them found once; the top ten carry 2.5% to 3.5%. The input for sequencing was peripheral blood, taken in the second trimester of pregnancy. The receptors were sampled from a female donor with multiple sclerosis, enrolled in a pregnancy study. Both conserved end residues are part of each CDR3.

cdr3_length v_call cdr3_aa
15 TRBV15 CATGGPPLANQPQHF
13 TRBV6-6 CASSRGNTGELFF
15 TRBV6-5 CASARVGAQGYEQYF
15 TRBV5-6 CASSLLLGRNGELFF
18 TRBV7-9 CASSPVAHRVANTDTQYF
16 TRBV11-2 CASSLESARVNYGYTF
16 TRBV7-8 CASSLLGDSRNQPQHF
15 TRBV5-1 CASSSTASSGNTIYF
14 TRBV28 CASNQDRTDQPQHF
14 TRBV5-1 CASSWGLAGNEQFF
13 TRBV28 CASQTGDYEKLFF
19 TRBV11-2 CASSSFTSQGSRVKNIQYF
13 TRBV27 CASSLIGSYEQYF
14 TRBV30 CAWSRGSGANVLTF